These 17 T cell receptor beta chains share one sample of origin, sequenced in a study of T cell responses to AZD1222 COVID-19 vaccine. Sequencing was performed with immunoSEQ multiplex PCR; in TCRdb, only in-frame clones are kept and a portion is missing. The table shows about 170,000 clones, with 70% to 90% occurring only once. The source material was peripheral blood, sampled 28 days after the second AZD1222 dose. These receptors originate from an adult who received the AZD1222 COVID-19 vaccine.

This chain uses TRBV6-5 with TRBJ1-1; D is ambiguous. There are 13 residues in the CDR3. Per germline, CDR1 MNHEY and CDR2 SVGAGI. The V gene lost 0 bases and the J gene lost 6 bases, with 8 bases spanning the gap. CDR3 protein: CASSYSVRAEAFF. The CDR3 bases are TGTGCCAGCAGTTACTCGGTGAGAGCTGAAGCTTTCTTT.

This chain joins TRBV5-1 and TRBJ2-1; tentatively, D is TRBD1 (6 bases). V lost 0 bases, J lost 4 bases, and 17 bases lay in between. Germline V gene data show CDR1 as SGHRS and CDR2 as YFSETQ. There are 17 residues in the CDR3. The DNA for the CDR3 is TGCGCCAGCAGCTTGGAGGCGTTGGGGGCGACATACAATGAGCAGTTCTTC. Translation gives CASSLEALGATYNEQFF. The variable domain in full, completed from reference TRBV5-1 and TRBJ2-1, reads KAGVTQTPRYLIKTRGQQVTLSCSPISGHRSVSWYQQTPGQGLQFLFEYFSETQRNKGNFPGRFSGRQFSNSRSEMNVSTLELGDSALYLCASSLEALGATYNEQFFGPGTRLTVL.

The count of this clone is one. The chain joins TRBV6-5 to TRBJ1-5, with 9 bases fitting TRBD1. The CDR3 has 14 amino acids. The junction had 5 bases not matched to a gene; V was cut back by 6 bases and J by 5 bases. The germline CDR1 and CDR2 sequences are MNHEY and SVGAGI. In DNA, the CDR3 is TGTGCCAGCAGATCGGACAGGGGAGATCAGCCCCAGCATTTT. As protein: CASRSDRGDQPQHF.

V usage is TRBV19 and J usage is TRBJ1-5; possibly TRBD1 for D (5 bases). The length of the CDR3 is 15 residues. Germline CDR1 reads LNHDA; CDR2 reads SQIVND (reference sequence). Trimming removed 2 bases from V and 0 bases from J, with 8 bases in between. CDR3 sequence (DNA): TGTGCCAGTAGTATACGGGGGACTAGCAATCAGCCCCAGCATTTT. Its translation is CASSIRGTSNQPQHF.

The V and J genes are TRBV5-5 and TRBJ1-2; D remains ambiguous. Germline CDR1 and CDR2: SGHKS and YYEKEE (reference sequence). Trimming removed 0 bases at V and 7 bases at J, with 10 bases between. The CDR3 has 13 amino acids. The CDR3 loop reads CASSLAIVFGYTF. The CDR3 bases are TGTGCCAGCAGCTTGGCCATTGTATTTGGCTACACCTTC.

V is TRBV6-5 and J is TRBJ1-3, with TRBD1 matching 7 bases. The V and J ends lost 5 bases and 5 bases, in that order; junction bases with no gene match: 6. CDR1 and CDR2 from the germline V gene are MNHEY and SVGAGI. This CDR3 contains 14 residues. The CDR3 sequence is CASSLKQGRNTIYF. The CDR3 DNA reads as TGTGCCAGCAGTCTCAAACAGGGGCGAAACACCATATATTTT.

This sequence joins TRBV19 and TRBJ1-5; D call uncertain. There are 12 residues in the CDR3. Trimming took 7 bases from V and 3 from J, leaving 7 bases between them. Germline CDR1 reads LNHDA; CDR2 reads SQIVND (reference sequence). The CDR3: CASNHYNQPQHF. CDR3 DNA: TGTGCCAGTAACCATTACAATCAGCCCCAGCATTTT.

V usage is TRBV7-9 and J usage is TRBJ1-1; D not resolved. CDR3 length: 14 residues. Trimming pared 1 base from V and 4 bases from J, leaving 10 bases between. CDR1 and CDR2 (germline): SEHNR, FQNEAQ (reference sequence). CDR3 residues: CASSLVGSRTEAFF. For the CDR3, the DNA is TGTGCCAGCAGCTTAGTAGGGAGTCGCACTGAAGCTTTCTTT.

This chain joins TRBV2 and TRBJ1-1, with a weak D call TRBD1 (5 bases). This CDR3 has 12 residues. Germline assignment: CDR1 SNHLY and CDR2 FYNNEI. Trimming removed 5 bases at V and 4 bases at J, with 8 bases between. CDR3 sequence reads: CASSRTSTEAFF. In DNA form, the CDR3 reads TGTGCCAGCAGTAGGACATCCACTGAAGCTTTCTTT.

Concerning this clone itself: This CDR3 is also generated by other DNA sequences in the sample. The V gene is TRBV18, the J gene TRBJ1-2; D possibly corresponds to TRBD1 (5 bases). Trimming pared 3 bases from V and 1 base from J, leaving 6 bases between. This CDR3 has 13 residues. The germline V gene encodes CDR1 KGHSH and CDR2 LQKENI. CDR3 in amino acids: CASSPGGNYGYTF. Written as DNA, the CDR3 is TGTGCCAGCTCACCGGGGGGTAACTATGGCTACACCTTC.

The rearrangement joins TRBV9 to TRBJ2-7; D not resolved. V was shortened by 5 bases and J by 3 bases, with 6 bases between the two germline ends. CDR1 is SGDLS and CDR2 is YYNGEE in the germline V gene. CDR3 length: 11 amino acids. CDR3 coding DNA: TGTGCCAGCAGGGACCTCTACGAGCAGTACTTC. The encoded protein is CASRDLYEQYF.

This chain links TRBV27 with TRBJ1-1; D not resolved. Looked up from germline, CDR1 is MNHEY and CDR2 is SMNVEV (reference sequence). CDR3 size: 13 residues. V gave up 0 bases and J gave up 5 bases, with 7 bases separating them. The CDR3 loop is CASSLSSRTEAFF. In DNA form, the CDR3 reads TGTGCCAGCAGTTTATCTTCCAGGACTGAAGCTTTCTTT.

The chain couples TRBV28 to TRBJ2-7; D gene uncertain. The germline V gene has CDR1 MDHEN and CDR2 SYDVKM. V dropped 10 bases and J dropped 3 bases, with 13 bases sitting between them. This CDR3 spans 12 amino acids. CDR3 coding DNA: TGTGCCACCGCCCCCGGCGGCTACGAGCAGTACTTC. It translates to CATAPGGYEQYF.

V and J are TRBV6-5 and TRBJ1-6, with a possible D match to TRBD1 (5 bases). The CDR3 spans 14 residues. The ends were cut back, 9 bases at V and 8 bases at J, with 17 bases in the middle. CDR1 is MNHEY, CDR2 SVGAGI, per germline. CDR3 loop: CASAEWGGDSPLHF. CDR3 in DNA: TGTGCCAGTGCGGAGTGGGGGGGGGATTCACCCCTCCACTTT.

V gene TRBV3-1 (or the pseudogene TRBV3-2) combines with J gene TRBJ2-3, with 8 positions matching TRBD2. The germline V gene encodes CDR1 LGHDT and CDR2 YNNKEL (reference sequence). V lost 4 bases to trimming and J lost 3 bases; unmatched junction nucleotides: 0. The CDR3 contains 13 residues. The CDR3 DNA reads as TGTGCCAGCAGCCGCGGGGGGACAGATACGCAGTATTTT. Translating gives CASSRGGTDTQYF.

In this sample, this clone turned up once. J is TRBJ2-7 and V is TRBV2; TRBD2 might be the D (5 bases). Trimming left V 3 bases short and J 3 bases short, with 9 bases between. CDR1 and CDR2 (germline): SNHLY, FYNNEI. The CDR3 sequence is 13 residues long. Written as DNA, the CDR3 is TGTGCCAGCAGTGATCGGGGATTCTACGAGCAGTACTTC. Protein: CASSDRGFYEQYF.

V gene TRBV6-2 or TRBV6-3 combines with J gene TRBJ2-5; 9 bases agree with TRBD2. CDR3 size: 15 residues. The V segment lost 5 bases and the J segment 5 bases; nucleotides outside the gene matches: 9. Germline lookup yields CDR1 MNHEY and CDR2 SVGEGT. Written as DNA, the CDR3 is TGTGCCAGCAGTGATCTTGGCGGGGGGGCGGAGACCCAGTACTTC. Translated, it gives CASSDLGGGAETQYF.